This T cell receptor (beta chain) was recovered during a study of neoadjuvant anti-PD-1 for oral cavity cancer. The germline CDR1 and CDR2 sequences are SNHLY and FYNNEI. The length of the CDR3 is 13 residues. V lost 3 bases and J 2 bases, leaving 8 bases between the germline ends. Most PBMC samples had 450 to 500 ng input DNA in six replicates. TCRdb's table, derived via immunoSEQ multiplex PCR, lists solely in-frame clones and lacks some. The sample records 70,000 to 95,000 clones, 84% being singletons. Sequenced material: PBMCs, taken before nivolumab (anti-PD-1) treatment. This chain joins TRBV2 and TRBJ2-7; no definite D call. The clonotype originates from a person aged 40-85 years with oral cavity squamous cell carcinoma. The CDR3 sequence: CASSDEVAYEQYF. The CDR3 DNA is TGTGCCAGCAGTGATGAGGTCGCCTACGAGCAGTACTTC. The full variable domain, with the rest looked up from reference TRBV2 and TRBJ2-7, is EPEVTQTPSHQVTQMGQEVILRCVPISNHLYFYWYRQILGQKVEFLVSFYNNEISEKSEIFDDQFSVERPDGSNFTLKIRSTKLEDSAMYFCASSDEVAYEQYFGPGTRLTVT.